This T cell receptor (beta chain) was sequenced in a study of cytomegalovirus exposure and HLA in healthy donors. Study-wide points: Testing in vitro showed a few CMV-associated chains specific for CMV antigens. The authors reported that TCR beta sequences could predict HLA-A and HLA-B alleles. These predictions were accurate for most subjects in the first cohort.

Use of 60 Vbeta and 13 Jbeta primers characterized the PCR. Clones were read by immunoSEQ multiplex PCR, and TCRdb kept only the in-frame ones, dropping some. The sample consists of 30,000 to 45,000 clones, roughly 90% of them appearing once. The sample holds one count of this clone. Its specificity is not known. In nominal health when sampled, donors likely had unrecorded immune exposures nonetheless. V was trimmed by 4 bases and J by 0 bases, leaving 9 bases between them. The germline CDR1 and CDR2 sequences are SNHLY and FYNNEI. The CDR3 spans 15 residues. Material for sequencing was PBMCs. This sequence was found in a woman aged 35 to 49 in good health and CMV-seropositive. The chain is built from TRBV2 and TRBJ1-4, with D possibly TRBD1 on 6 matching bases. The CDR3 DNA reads TGTGCCAGCAGTGGACAGGAGGCAACTAATGAAAAACTGTTTTTT. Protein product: CASSGQEATNEKLFF.